These 29 T cell receptor beta chains share one sample of origin, sequenced in a study of T cells in Graves' hyperthyroidism and ophthalmopathy. Using RNA transcripts as the source, TCR beta CDR3 regions were amplified. Using the HTBI primer set, a first-round RT-PCR was run on the TCR CDR3. MiXCR was run by TCRdb on the multiplex PCR reads, yielding one entry per CDR3 protein. The profile shows nearly 250,000 distinct CDR3 sequences, roughly 15% of them singletons. The source material was blood. These receptors were collected from a woman aged 18-30 years with Graves' ophthalmopathy.

The chain is built from TRBV11-2 and TRBJ2-1; the match to TRBD2 covers 15 bases. This CDR3 has 17 residues. The germline gives CDR1 SGHAT, CDR2 FQNNGV. The V and J ends lost 4 bases and 8 bases, in that order; junction bases with no gene match: 9. DNA for the CDR3: TGTGCCAGCAGCTCACTAGCCGGGACTAGCGGGAGGTATGAGCAGTTCTTC. Translated: CASSSLAGTSGRYEQFF.

This clonotype was counted ten times or more. The genes are TRBV6-1 and TRBJ1-1, with 7 positions matching TRBD1. With 8 bases clipped from V and 0 bases from J, the junction kept 0 bases outside the gene matches. CDR1 MNHNS and CDR2 SASEGT come from the germline V gene. This CDR3 contains 12 residues. CDR3 sequence reads: CASDRVNTEAFF. In nucleotides, the CDR3 is TGTGCCAGCGACAGGGTGAACACTGAAGCTTTCTTT.

This clonotype was observed many times. The J gene is TRBJ2-1, the V gene TRBV28; a weak D match, TRBD1 (6 bases). Germline V gene data show CDR1 as MDHEN and CDR2 as SYDVKM. The CDR3 runs to 15 residues. V lost 3 bases to trimming and J lost 4 bases, with 13 bases between them. The CDR3 reads CASSLYRQAYNEQFF. The CDR3 DNA reads TGTGCCAGCAGTTTGTATAGACAGGCGTACAATGAGCAGTTCTTC. The entire variable domain, with the rest obtained from reference TRBV28 and TRBJ2-1, is as follows: DVKVTQSSRYLVKRTGEKVFLECVQDMDHENMFWYRQDPGLGLRLIYFSYDVKMKEKGDIPEGYSVSREKKERFSLILESASTNQTSMYLCASSLYRQAYNEQFFGPGTRLTVL.

There are many counts of this clonotype. The chain joins TRBV7-4 to TRBJ1-5; D perhaps matches TRBD1 (5 bases). The CDR3 covers 15 residues. The ends were cut back, 1 base at V and 1 base at J, with 8 bases in the middle. Looked up from germline, CDR1 is SGHVT and CDR2 is SQSDAQ. The CDR3 nucleotides read TGTGCCAGCAGCTTAGAGCGGGACAGCAATCAGCCCCAGCATTTT. Its translation is CASSLERDSNQPQHF.

This clonotype was observed at least ten times. The chain employs TRBV29-1 and TRBJ2-7; D call uncertain. The V end lost 7 bases, the J end lost 7 bases, and 11 bases lay between the germline ends. The germline CDR1 and CDR2 sequences are SQVTM and ANQGSEA. The CDR3 spans 10 residues. The CDR3 DNA reads TGCAGCGCGACCTCTGTGGAGCAGTACTTC. As protein: CSATSVEQYF.

The V call is TRBV4-3, the J call TRBJ2-3; 11 bases are a match to TRBD2. Germline CDR1 reads LGHNA; CDR2 reads YSLEER. The CDR3 runs to 16 residues. The J segment lost 2 bases and the V segment lost 2 bases, leaving 3 bases of the junction unmatched. The CDR3 DNA reads as TGCGCCAGCAGCCAACTAGCGGGAGGCAACACAGATACGCAGTATTTT. Encoded protein: CASSQLAGGNTDTQYF.

In its sample, this clonotype was seen many times. V usage is TRBV20-1 and J usage is TRBJ2-7; perhaps TRBD2 as D (5 bases). Germline V gives CDR1 DFQATT, CDR2 SNEGSKA (reference sequence). With 5 bases removed from V and 0 bases from J, the gap between germline ends came to 17 bases. This CDR3 spans 15 amino acids. The DNA for the CDR3 is TGCAGTGCTGAAGGAGGCGGGCAGTACTCCTACGAGCAGTACTTC. This gives the protein CSAEGGGQYSYEQYF.

Notes on this clonotype: This may stem from a read error, because a much larger clone lies one nucleotide away. The gene calls are TRBV4-1 and TRBJ1-4; D gene unclear. The CDR3 spans 15 residues. V lost 1 base, J lost 8 bases, and 14 bases lay in between. CDR1 is MGHRA and CDR2 is YSYEKL in the germline V gene. This chain's CDR3 is CASSQVLPVGEKLFF. For the CDR3, the DNA is TGCGCCAGCAGCCAAGTGCTTCCGGTCGGAGAAAAACTGTTTTTT.

The chain employs TRBV28 and TRBJ1-2, with D perhaps TRBD1 (6 bases). This CDR3 is built from 14 residues. The germline V gene encodes CDR1 MDHEN and CDR2 SYDVKM. The V end was cut by 3 bases, the J end by 4 bases, with 12 bases between. In DNA, the CDR3 is TGTGCCAGCAGTTTCACCGGGGGCAGCTATGGCTACACCTTC. It yields the protein CASSFTGGSYGYTF.

This clonotype was picked up many times. This chain uses TRBV27 with TRBJ2-1, with 13 nucleotides matching TRBD2. V lost 5 bases and J lost 2; bases outside the gene matches: 9. The CDR3 is 18 residues long. CDR1 and CDR2 from the germline V gene are MNHEY and SMNVEV (reference sequence). The CDR3 bases are TGTGCCAGCAGTCCAGCCCCTGGGACTAGCGGGACCTACAATGAGCAGTTCTTC. Its translation: CASSPAPGTSGTYNEQFF.

Ten or more counts support this clonotype. V usage is TRBV28 and J usage is TRBJ1-2; D ambiguous. CDR1 is MDHEN and CDR2 is SYDVKM in the germline V gene. V shed 6 bases and J shed 3 bases, with 14 bases lying between them. The CDR3 loop spans 14 amino acids. CDR3 loop: CASRDPPEDYGYTF. CDR3 sequence (DNA): TGTGCCAGCAGGGACCCTCCCGAAGACTATGGCTACACCTTC.

The genes are TRBV29-1 and TRBJ2-3; TRBD1 is a possible D gene (5 bases). Trimming left V 3 bases short and J 1 base short, with 14 bases between. Germline CDR1 is SQVTM and CDR2 is ANQGSEA. The CDR3 consists of 15 residues. The CDR3 sequence: CSVDLRGAGTDTQYF. The CDR3 DNA reads TGCAGCGTTGATCTAAGGGGCGCGGGCACAGATACGCAGTATTTT.

In this sample, this clonotype turned up many times. V and J are TRBV20-1 and TRBJ2-7; 8 bases agree with TRBD1. Germline CDR1 DFQATT, CDR2 SNEGSKA (reference sequence). The CDR3 totals 15 residues. V trimming: 0 bases; J trimming: 3 bases; junction bases outside the gene matches: 7. The chain's CDR3 is CSARDRDRSNYEQYF. CDR3 DNA sequence: TGCAGTGCTAGAGACCGGGACAGGTCTAACTACGAGCAGTACTTC.

This clonotype showed up many times. This sequence joins TRBV5-6 and TRBJ1-5; tentative D call: TRBD1 (5 bases). Trimming pared 2 bases from V and 9 bases from J, leaving 12 bases between. Germline V lookup: CDR1 SGHDT, CDR2 YYEEEE. The CDR3 extends over 13 amino acids. The CDR3 region is CASSFRAQPPQHF. The DNA of the CDR3 is TGTGCCAGCAGCTTCAGGGCCCAGCCGCCCCAGCATTTT.

There are many counts of this clonotype. The gene calls are TRBV28 and TRBJ2-2; the D is unclear. Deletions cut 1 base from V and 1 base from J, with 19 bases between. The V gene's germline CDR1 is MDHEN and CDR2 SYDVKM. This CDR3 region has 19 residues. The CDR3 DNA sequence: TGTGCCAGCAGTTTATTTAATTTTCTGATGAAAAGGAACACCGGGGAGCTGTTTTTT. Translation: CASSLFNFLMKRNTGELFF. Variable domain in full (rest from reference TRBV28 and TRBJ2-2): DVKVTQSSRYLVKRTGEKVFLECVQDMDHENMFWYRQDPGLGLRLIYFSYDVKMKEKGDIPEGYSVSREKKERFSLILESASTNQTSMYLCASSLFNFLMKRNTGELFFGEGSRLTVL.

At least ten counts were recorded for this clonotype. This CDR3 reads CASSLGQGTGNTIYF. Written as DNA, the CDR3 is TGTGCCAGCAGCTTAGGGCAGGGGACCGGAAACACCATATATTTT. The rearrangement joins TRBV7-8 to TRBJ1-3, with D tentatively TRBD1 (6 bases). Trimming removed 1 base from V and 4 bases from J, with 11 bases in between. In germline, CDR1 is SGHVS, CDR2 FQNEAQ. The CDR3 is 15 amino acids.

Many counts were recorded for this clonotype. V usage is TRBV7-2 and J usage is TRBJ2-7, with D perhaps matching TRBD2 (5 bases). Germline assignment: CDR1 SGHTA and CDR2 FQGNSA. Trimming removed 6 bases at V and 5 bases at J, with 20 bases between. CDR3 length: 15 residues. CDR3 sequence reads: CASSQPGGEGDEQYF. DNA for the CDR3: TGTGCCAGCAGTCAACCCGGCGGAGAGGGCGACGAGCAGTACTTC. The variable domain in full, with the rest retrieved from reference TRBV7-2 and TRBJ2-7, is GAGVSQSPSNKVTEKGKDVELRCDPISGHTALYWYRQSLGQGLEFLIYFQGNSAPDKSGLPSDRFSAERTGGSVSTLTIQRTQQEDSAVYLCASSQPGGEGDEQYFGPGTRLTVT.

In this sample, this clonotype turned up many times. The chain carries TRBV7-9 and TRBJ1-2, with D possibly TRBD1 on 6 matching bases. The CDR3 is 19 amino acids. With 4 bases removed from V and 2 bases from J, the gap between germline ends came to 26 bases. CDR1 SEHNR and CDR2 FQNEAQ come from the germline V gene (reference sequence). CDR3 nucleotides: TGTGCCAGCAGCTCCTCCTTTCCCAACAGGGCGGAGGGAAACTATGGCTACACCTTC. This translates into CASSSSFPNRAEGNYGYTF.

This clonotype was picked up many times. The chain joins TRBV30 to TRBJ2-3; 7 nucleotides line up with TRBD2. Germline loops: CDR1 GTSNPN, CDR2 SVGIG (reference sequence). CDR3 size: 14 residues. The ends lost 0 bases at V and 4 bases at J; junction bases unmatched: 4. CDR3 in amino acids: CAWSVTGGADTQYF. The CDR3, as DNA: TGTGCCTGGAGTGTTACGGGAGGTGCAGATACGCAGTATTTT.

This clonotype was detected ten times or more. The chain couples TRBV6-1 to TRBJ2-7, with D hard to call. The CDR3 consists of 14 residues. The germline CDR1 and CDR2 sequences are MNHNS and SASEGT. V was clipped by 2 bases and J by 2 bases, with 10 bases between them. The CDR3: CASSESVITYEQYF. The DNA of the CDR3 is TGTGCCAGCAGTGAATCAGTAATTACCTACGAGCAGTACTTC.

This chain uses TRBV20-1 with TRBJ1-3; D perhaps matches TRBD1 (5 bases). Per germline, CDR1 DFQATT and CDR2 SNEGSKA (reference sequence). Trimming removed 1 base from V and 2 bases from J, with 9 bases in between. CDR3 length: 14 residues. The chain's CDR3 is CSARVQGPGNTIYF. CDR3 DNA sequence: TGCAGTGCTAGAGTCCAGGGTCCTGGAAACACCATATATTTT.

This clonotype appeared a few times. J is TRBJ2-7 and V is TRBV5-1, with D unclear. The CDR3 is made up of 14 amino acids. Germline loops: CDR1 SGHRS, CDR2 YFSETQ. V lost 4 bases and J 0 bases, leaving 11 bases between the germline ends. CDR3 sequence: CASSDQTSSYEQYF. CDR3 nucleotides: TGCGCCAGCAGCGATCAGACGAGCTCCTACGAGCAGTACTTC. The complete variable domain, with remaining parts taken from reference TRBV5-1 and TRBJ2-7, reads KAGVTQTPRYLIKTRGQQVTLSCSPISGHRSVSWYQQTPGQGLQFLFEYFSETQRNKGNFPGRFSGRQFSNSRSEMNVSTLELGDSALYLCASSDQTSSYEQYFGPGTRLTVT.

The J gene is TRBJ2-3, the V gene TRBV10-3, with TRBD2 identical over 13 bases. Unmatched junction bases numbered 5, after V lost 6 bases and J lost 2 bases. The CDR3 has 16 amino acids. Germline-derived CDR1 and CDR2 are ENHRY and SYGVKD. CDR3 in amino acids: CAISTTSGGSTDTQYF. The CDR3 coding sequence is TGTGCCATCAGCACGACTAGCGGGGGGTCCACAGATACGCAGTATTTT.

V usage is TRBV5-1 and J usage is TRBJ2-1, with D hard to call. V lost 3 bases, J lost 6 bases, and 7 bases lay in between. The CDR3 runs to 12 residues. Germline assignment: CDR1 SGHRS and CDR2 YFSETQ. Here the CDR3 DNA reads TGCGCCAGCAGCTCGTCAATCAATGAGCAGTTCTTC. Amino acid sequence: CASSSSINEQFF.

This clonotype was seen many times. This CDR3 is CAWRIGTVSYEQYF. The CDR3 DNA reads TGTGCCTGGAGGATCGGGACGGTCTCCTACGAGCAGTACTTC. This rearrangement joins TRBV30 to TRBJ2-7; D possibly matches TRBD1 or TRBD2 (5 bases each). The V gene's germline CDR1 is GTSNPN and CDR2 SVGIG (reference sequence). This CDR3 contains 14 residues. Trimming cost V 3 bases and J 0 bases, with 12 bases left between them.

This clonotype showed up many times. V usage is TRBV24-1 and J usage is TRBJ2-1; unclear D gene. The germline gives CDR1 KGHDR, CDR2 SFDVKD. V was trimmed by 5 bases and J by 5 bases, leaving 9 bases between them. CDR3 length: 13 residues. DNA of the CDR3: TGTGCCACCAGTGCCGGTGGCCACAATGAGCAGTTCTTC. Translating it yields CATSAGGHNEQFF.

This clonotype was detected ten times or more. V usage is TRBV9 and J usage is TRBJ1-1, with D perhaps TRBD1 (5 bases). The CDR3 length is 17 residues. The germline V gene encodes CDR1 SGDLS and CDR2 YYNGEE. With 1 base removed from V and 1 base from J, the gap between germline ends came to 17 bases. For the CDR3, the DNA is TGTGCCAGCAGCGTAAGTTTGACCACAGGACCGAACACTGAAGCTTTCTTT. Amino acids: CASSVSLTTGPNTEAFF.

At least ten counts were recorded for this clonotype. The chain uses TRBV28 and TRBJ2-2, with TRBD2 matching 7 bases. Germline assignment: CDR1 MDHEN and CDR2 SYDVKM. With V trimmed by 9 bases and J by 5 bases, 18 bases remained unmatched. The CDR3 consists of 17 residues. The CDR3 sequence is CASNTWDYTLLTGELFF. DNA for the CDR3: TGTGCCAGTAATACCTGGGACTACACACTATTAACCGGGGAGCTGTTTTTT. Based on the CDR3 plus reference TRBV28 and TRBJ2-2, the full variable domain is DVKVTQSSRYLVKRTGEKVFLECVQDMDHENMFWYRQDPGLGLRLIYFSYDVKMKEKGDIPEGYSVSREKKERFSLILESASTNQTSMYLCASNTWDYTLLTGELFFGEGSRLTVL.

The table lists this clonotype with many counts. V and J are TRBV12-3 or TRBV12-4 and TRBJ2-1, with 10 bases that match TRBD2. The trim removed 6 bases at V and 10 bases at J, leaving 15 bases unmatched. The CDR3 length is 16 residues. CDR3 loop: CASSPTSGDPRWEQFF. The CDR3 nucleotides are TGTGCCAGCAGCCCAACTAGCGGGGATCCTCGTTGGGAGCAGTTCTTC.